Following are 24 T cell receptor beta chains from one sample sequenced in a study of T cells and Merkel cell carcinoma outcomes. Sequencing was performed with immunoSEQ multiplex PCR; in TCRdb, only in-frame clones are kept and a portion is missing. The sample lists about 410 clones, approximately 90% occurring once. The specimen was tumor tissue from Merkel cell carcinoma. The receptor set was obtained from a human donor with Merkel cell carcinoma.

The V and J genes are TRBV5-1 and TRBJ2-1, with 11 bases that match TRBD2. V lost 2 bases and J lost 6; bases outside the gene matches: 16. There are 19 residues in the CDR3. Germline V gives CDR1 SGHRS, CDR2 YFSETQ. CDR3 region: CASSLVLAGVSPWGNEQFF. The CDR3 DNA sequence: TGCGCCAGCAGCTTAGTACTAGCGGGAGTTAGTCCATGGGGCAATGAGCAGTTCTTC.

The rearrangement joins TRBV7-2 to TRBJ2-1; TRBD2 aligns across 10 bases. This CDR3 has 16 amino acids. Germline assignment: CDR1 SGHTA and CDR2 FQGNSA. V lost 4 bases, J lost 2 bases, and 5 bases stayed unmatched. The CDR3 sequence is CASSSGTSGAYNEQFF. For the CDR3, the DNA is TGTGCCAGCAGCTCGGGAACTAGCGGGGCCTACAATGAGCAGTTCTTC.

The V gene is TRBV2, the J gene TRBJ2-5, with 7 bases aligning to TRBD1. The CDR3 contains 16 residues. The V gene end was trimmed by 1 base and the J gene end by 4 bases; junction bases not matched to a gene: 9. CDR1 and CDR2 (germline): SNHLY, FYNNEI. The chain's CDR3 is CASSEGWQRGRETQYF. As DNA, the CDR3 is TGTGCCAGCAGTGAAGGGTGGCAGAGGGGGCGAGAGACCCAGTACTTC.

The rearrangement uses TRBV10-1 and TRBJ1-6; D unclear. CDR3 length: 12 amino acids. V dropped 9 bases and J dropped 5 bases, with 8 bases sitting between them. Germline CDR1 WNHNN, CDR2 SYGVQD (reference sequence). DNA of the CDR3: TGCGCCAGAAGGGCCGATAATTCACCCCTCCACTTT. It yields the protein CARRADNSPLHF.

The V gene is TRBV18, the J gene TRBJ2-5; D uncertain. The CDR3 is made up of 14 amino acids. V lost 0 bases and J 0 bases, leaving 5 bases between the germline ends. From germline, CDR1 is KGHSH and CDR2 LQKENI. The CDR3 DNA follows: TGTGCCAGCTCACCACCGGGGAACCAAGAGACCCAGTACTTC. Its protein product is CASSPPGNQETQYF.

The J gene is TRBJ2-2, the V gene TRBV11-2; 9 bases line up with TRBD1. The CDR3 extends over 17 amino acids. V lost 0 bases to trimming and J lost 4 bases; unmatched junction nucleotides: 6. CDR1 and CDR2 (germline): SGHAT, FQNNGV. The CDR3 here is CASSLDPGTGSTGELFF. CDR3 in DNA: TGTGCCAGCAGCTTAGATCCAGGGACAGGGAGCACCGGGGAGCTGTTTTTT.

J is TRBJ2-5 and V is TRBV5-6; 9 nucleotides match TRBD1. The ends lost 0 bases at V and 4 bases at J; junction bases unmatched: 13. In germline, CDR1 is SGHDT, CDR2 YYEEEE. The CDR3 is 18 amino acids. CDR3 in amino acids: CASSLVVTGGVKLETQYF. Written as DNA, the CDR3 is TGTGCCAGCAGCTTGGTAGTTACAGGGGGCGTTAAGTTAGAGACCCAGTACTTC.

The V call is TRBV27, the J call TRBJ2-1; 7 bases line up with TRBD1. Trimming removed 8 bases from V and 0 bases from J; junction bases left unmatched: 10. This CDR3 has 16 residues. Germline V gene sequence: CDR1 MNHEY, CDR2 SMNVEV (reference sequence). CDR3 nucleotides: TGTGCCAGCCGGGACAGACCTACCAACTCCTACAATGAGCAGTTCTTC. Encoded protein: CASRDRPTNSYNEQFF.

Concerning this clone: Sequence at one end of the junction differs from germline and may be a read error. Here the CDR3 DNA reads TGTGCTTGGAGTGTAAAGGGGGCCTCTGGAAACACCATATATTTT. It is translated as CAWSVKGASGNTIYF. This chain uses TRBV30 with TRBJ1-3; 7 positions match TRBD1. Germline V gene lookup returns CDR1 GTSNPN and CDR2 SVGIG (reference sequence). The CDR3 spans 15 residues.

The gene calls are TRBV7-2 and TRBJ2-5; 7 nucleotides line up with TRBD2. V was clipped by 2 bases and J by 4 bases; unmatched bases: 1. The length of the CDR3 is 13 residues. Germline values: CDR1 SGHTA, CDR2 FQGNSA. In DNA form, the CDR3 reads TGTGCCAGCAGCTTATCGGGGGGAGAGACCCAGTACTTC. It yields the protein CASSLSGGETQYF.

This clone was seen just once. The CDR3, as DNA: TGTGCCAGCAGCCCCGGGGGGGGATCGGAGACCCAGTACTTC. Amino acid sequence: CASSPGGGSETQYF. The V gene is TRBV9, the J gene TRBJ2-5; 8 bases align to TRBD2. Trimming cost V 4 bases and J 5 bases; bases outside gene matches: 7. CDR1 is SGDLS, CDR2 YYNGEE, per germline. This CDR3 has 14 amino acids.

Regarding this clone: One end of the junction is discordant with germline, which a read error may explain. V is TRBV7-2 and J is TRBJ1-1; D is perhaps TRBD1 (5 bases). This CDR3 region has 14 residues. Germline V lookup: CDR1 SGHTA, CDR2 FQGNSA. The CDR3 is CVSSLAGWGAEAFF. The CDR3 coding sequence is TGTGTCAGCAGCTTAGCGGGATGGGGGGCTGAAGCTTTCTTT.

The V call is TRBV7-8, the J call TRBJ2-5; no definite D call. The J call may not be correct, given that the DNA end is closer to TRBJ2-7. There are 14 residues in the CDR3. Germline CDR1 is SGHVS and CDR2 is FQNEAQ. The CDR3 sequence: CASSLGVESYEQYF. The CDR3 nucleotides are TGTGCCAGCAGCTTAGGGGTAGAATCCTACGAGCAGTACTTC.

This clone was seen just once. The chain recombines TRBV27 with TRBJ2-3; no clear D gene. V was pared by 8 bases and J by 4 bases, with 13 bases between. The CDR3 runs 13 residues. Germline V gene sequence: CDR1 MNHEY, CDR2 SMNVEV (reference sequence). The CDR3 sequence: CASSLRSADTQYF. Here the CDR3 DNA reads TGTGCCAGCTCTCTCAGGTCCGCAGATACGCAGTATTTT.

The gene calls are TRBV5-4 and TRBJ1-6; D is perhaps TRBD1 (5 bases). V shed 4 bases and J shed 7 bases, with 24 bases lying between them. Germline V gives CDR1 SGHNT, CDR2 YYREEE (reference sequence). CDR3 length: 18 residues. CDR3 nucleotide sequence: TGTGCCAGCAGCCTCCTATACGCTCCAATTCAGGGAAATTCACCCCTCCACTTT. It translates to CASSLLYAPIQGNSPLHF.

The chain uses TRBV19 and TRBJ2-7, with 9 positions matching TRBD1. The germline gives CDR1 LNHDA, CDR2 SQIVND (reference sequence). The CDR3 runs to 16 residues. V gave up 4 bases and J gave up 6 bases; unmatched junction bases: 13. This CDR3 is CASSNPDRGTEGEQYF. Here the CDR3 DNA reads TGTGCCAGTAGTAACCCAGACAGGGGGACCGAGGGCGAGCAGTACTTC.

The chain employs TRBV4-3 and TRBJ2-3; TRBD2 is a possible D gene (6 bases). Germline V gene sequence: CDR1 LGHNA, CDR2 YSLEER. CDR3 size: 15 residues. Deletions cut 0 bases from V and 6 bases from J, with 13 bases between. CDR3 in amino acids: CASSQDPGVMDTQYF. CDR3 DNA sequence: TGCGCCAGCAGCCAAGATCCGGGAGTGATGGATACGCAGTATTTT.

CDR3 coding DNA: TGTGCCAGCAGAACCAGGACCCGTCCCGTCGAAGCTTTCTTT. It specifies CASRTRTRPVEAFF. V usage is TRBV27 and J usage is TRBJ1-1; unclear D gene. CDR1 and CDR2 (germline): MNHEY, SMNVEV (reference sequence). V lost 6 bases to trimming and J lost 8 bases, with 19 bases between them. The CDR3 runs 14 residues.

J is TRBJ2-7 and V is TRBV6-1, with no clear D. This CDR3 contains 13 residues. The V end lost 0 bases, the J end lost 3 bases, and 6 bases lay between the germline ends. Germline assignment: CDR1 MNHNS and CDR2 SASEGT. In DNA, the CDR3 is TGTGCCAGCAGTGAAGCCATCCACTACGAGCAGTACTTC. Translated, it gives CASSEAIHYEQYF.

The rearrangement uses TRBV10-3 and TRBJ2-5; D gene ambiguous. Per germline, CDR1 ENHRY and CDR2 SYGVKD. The CDR3 is 13 residues long. The germline V and J ends were trimmed by 7 bases and 4 bases, with 13 bases remaining between them. CDR3 sequence reads: CAINNGLGETQYF. The CDR3, as DNA: TGTGCCATCAATAACGGCCTGGGAGAGACCCAGTACTTC.

The chain joins TRBV18 to TRBJ2-5; D gene ambiguous. The CDR3 has 11 residues. Trimming cost V 3 bases and J 4 bases, with 3 bases left between them. Germline CDR1 and CDR2: KGHSH and LQKENI. CDR3 nucleotides: TGTGCCAGCTCACCGTTAGAGACCCAGTACTTC. It specifies CASSPLETQYF.

The genes are TRBV20-1 and TRBJ2-5; D is ambiguous. This CDR3 has 10 amino acids. The germline V gene encodes CDR1 DFQATT and CDR2 SNEGSKA (reference sequence). The V end was cut by 5 bases, the J end by 2 bases, with 3 bases between. Written as DNA, the CDR3 is TGCAGTGCTTCACAAGAGACCCAGTACTTC. Residues: CSASQETQYF.

The V call is TRBV6-1, the J call TRBJ1-2; 10 nucleotides align to TRBD1. Germline CDR1 reads MNHNS; CDR2 reads SASEGT. The CDR3 has 15 amino acids. After removal of 3 bases from V and 2 bases from J, the junction contained 3 bases not matched to a gene. The CDR3: CASSDGTGDNYGYTF. DNA of the CDR3: TGTGCCAGCAGTGACGGGACAGGGGACAACTATGGCTACACCTTC.

The J gene is TRBJ1-4, the V gene TRBV30; no definite D call. Trimming stripped 2 bases from V and 8 bases from J, with 9 bases between. Germline CDR1 GTSNPN, CDR2 SVGIG (reference sequence). The CDR3 totals 12 residues. The CDR3 DNA reads TGTGCCTGGAGTCTTGGACGGGAAAAACTGTTTTTT. It is translated as CAWSLGREKLFF.